This T cell receptor (beta chain) was obtained from a study of blood T cell repertoires in COVID-19. In the original processing: Amplification from reference gene primers served as the basis for estimated nucleated cell counts. The protocol was immunoSEQ multiplex PCR, while the TCRdb copy is restricted to in-frame clones and leaves out a portion. V, J and clone size reflect that table, while D and trimming were determined from the DNA. The table lists approximately 260,000 clones, about 80% of them singletons, with 3.4% in the top ten. The CDR3 consists of 12 residues. The J segment lost 4 bases and the V segment lost 9 bases, leaving 5 bases of the junction unmatched. The germline V gene has CDR1 MNHEY and CDR2 SMNVEV (reference sequence). A few counts support this clone.

The clonotype was recovered from a man in his fifties who had recovered from COVID-19. Sequencing input: PBMCs or T cells enriched from blood (not recorded which). The J gene is TRBJ2-7, the V gene TRBV27; 8 bases fit TRBD2. CDR3 amino acids: CASRSGGYEQYF. CDR3 nucleotides: TGTGCCAGTAGGAGCGGGGGTTACGAGCAGTACTTC.